These T cell receptor beta chains were read from a single sample in a study of T cell responses to AZD1222 COVID-19 vaccine. TCRdb keeps only in-frame clones here, not all; method: immunoSEQ multiplex PCR. The sample records approximately 160,000 clones, approximately 89% being singletons. The sequences come from peripheral blood, collected on day 0 of MenACWY control vaccination. The source is an adult in good health. The CDR3 runs from the conserved cysteine through the conserved F or W. A D gene is named only where the DNA matches it firmly. Rows give clone size only sometimes, using once, few, many, or a class for an expanded clone.

v_gene: TRBV10-3; d_gene: TRBD1; j_gene: TRBJ2-3; abundance: NA; CDR3nt: TGTGCCATCAGTGATTCGGACAGGGCCACGGATACGCAGTATTTT; CDR3aa: CAISDSDRATDTQYF
v_gene: TRBV7-9; d_gene: NA; j_gene: TRBJ1-2; abundance: once; CDR3nt: TGTGCCAGCAGCTTAGATAGCTCTCGCTATGGCTACACCTTC; CDR3aa: CASSLDSSRYGYTF
v_gene: TRBV30; d_gene: NA; j_gene: TRBJ1-2; abundance: NA; CDR3nt: TGTGCCTGGAGTGAGCAGGGAAACTATGGCTACACCTTC; CDR3aa: CAWSEQGNYGYTF
v_gene: TRBV27; d_gene: TRBD1; j_gene: TRBJ2-7; abundance: NA; CDR3nt: TGTGCCAGCAGTTCAGGGGGACGCTACGAGCAGTACTTC; CDR3aa: CASSSGGRYEQYF
v_gene: TRBV4-3; d_gene: NA; j_gene: TRBJ2-1; abundance: NA; CDR3nt: TGCGCCAGCAGTCCCAGGACAGCAACCTACAATGAGCAGTTCTTC; CDR3aa: CASSPRTATYNEQFF
v_gene: TRBV11-3; d_gene: NA; j_gene: TRBJ1-4; abundance: NA; CDR3nt: TGTGCCAGCAGCCGGGGGGTCCGGGGGGAAAAACTGTTTTTT; CDR3aa: CASSRGVRGEKLFF
v_gene: TRBV6-5; d_gene: NA; j_gene: TRBJ1-3; abundance: few; CDR3nt: TGTGCCAGCACCCAGGGGATCTCTGGAAACACCATATATTTT; CDR3aa: CASTQGISGNTIYF
v_gene: TRBV5-1; d_gene: NA; j_gene: TRBJ2-5; abundance: NA; CDR3nt: TGCGCCAGCAGCTTGAGGGTCTCCCAAGAGACCCAGTACTTC; CDR3aa: CASSLRVSQETQYF
v_gene: TRBV30; d_gene: TRBD2; j_gene: TRBJ2-1; abundance: NA; CDR3nt: TGTGCCACCCCGCGGGGAGGGAGGTCCGACTACAATGAGCAGTTCTTC; CDR3aa: CATPRGGRSDYNEQFF
v_gene: TRBV4-1; d_gene: NA; j_gene: TRBJ1-4; abundance: NA; CDR3nt: TGCGCCAGCAGCCAAGGCCTAATGGCAGGTGGGAATGAAAAACTGTTTTTT; CDR3aa: CASSQGLMAGGNEKLFF
v_gene: TRBV18; d_gene: NA; j_gene: TRBJ2-7; abundance: NA; CDR3nt: TGTGCCAGCTCCCCCTCCCAAACGGGACACTCCTACGAGCAGTACTTC; CDR3aa: CASSPSQTGHSYEQYF
v_gene: TRBV30; d_gene: TRBD1; j_gene: TRBJ1-2; abundance: NA; CDR3nt: TGTGCCTGGGGACAGGGGGCTCAAGGCTACACCTTC; CDR3aa: CAWGQGAQGYTF
v_gene: TRBV10-3; d_gene: TRBD1; j_gene: TRBJ2-2; abundance: NA; CDR3nt: TGTGCCATCAGTGAGAGAGGGGGCAACACCGGGGAGCTGTTTTTT; CDR3aa: CAISERGGNTGELFF
v_gene: TRBV28; d_gene: TRBD1; j_gene: TRBJ1-1; abundance: NA; CDR3nt: TGTGCCAGCAGACCTACGGGACAGGGGTCATTTGACACTGAAGCTTTCTTT; CDR3aa: CASRPTGQGSFDTEAFF
v_gene: TRBV6-2/TRBV6-3; d_gene: NA; j_gene: TRBJ1-1; abundance: NA; CDR3nt: TGTGCCAGCAGTACCTATAACACAGCTGAAGCTTTCTTT; CDR3aa: CASSTYNTAEAFF
v_gene: TRBV7-9; d_gene: NA; j_gene: TRBJ2-5; abundance: once; CDR3nt: TGTGCCAGCAGCCGTGTTGGGGCTACCCCAGAGACCCAGTACTTC; CDR3aa: CASSRVGATPETQYF
v_gene: TRBV5-1; d_gene: NA; j_gene: TRBJ1-2; abundance: NA; CDR3nt: TGCGCCAGCAGCTTGGATGGGGGAATCTATGGCTACACCTTC; CDR3aa: CASSLDGGIYGYTF
v_gene: TRBV3-1/TRBV3-2; d_gene: NA; j_gene: TRBJ1-3; abundance: NA; CDR3nt: TGTGCCAGCAGCCAAGGGCGTCCGTCTGGAAACACCATATATTTT; CDR3aa: CASSQGRPSGNTIYF
v_gene: TRBV11-3; d_gene: NA; j_gene: TRBJ2-1; abundance: NA; CDR3nt: TGTGCCAGCAGCTTCGGGGATGAGCAGTTCTTC; CDR3aa: CASSFGDEQFF
v_gene: TRBV7-9; d_gene: NA; j_gene: TRBJ1-5; abundance: many; CDR3nt: TGTGCCAGCAGCAGGGGTGCGAATCAGCCCCAGCATTTT; CDR3aa: CASSRGANQPQHF
v_gene: TRBV7-3; d_gene: NA; j_gene: TRBJ2-3; abundance: NA; CDR3nt: TGTGCCAGCAGCCCCGTCGGGGCGGGAGATACGCAGTATTTT; CDR3aa: CASSPVGAGDTQYF
v_gene: TRBV28; d_gene: TRBD1; j_gene: TRBJ2-5; abundance: once; CDR3nt: TGTGCCAGCAGTGCATCCCCCGGGACAGCGTACCAAGAGACCCAGTACTTC; CDR3aa: CASSASPGTAYQETQYF
v_gene: TRBV6-5; d_gene: NA; j_gene: TRBJ1-6; abundance: NA; CDR3nt: TGTGCCAGCAATCGGGCAGGCGATTCACCCCTCCACTTT; CDR3aa: CASNRAGDSPLHF
v_gene: TRBV30; d_gene: TRBD1; j_gene: TRBJ1-2; abundance: NA; CDR3nt: TGTGCCTGGAAAGGACAGGGGGCAAACTATGGCTACACCTTC; CDR3aa: CAWKGQGANYGYTF
v_gene: TRBV30; d_gene: NA; j_gene: TRBJ1-5; abundance: NA; CDR3nt: TGTGCCTGGAGGCCGGAAGATAGCAATCAGCCCCAGCATTTT; CDR3aa: CAWRPEDSNQPQHF
v_gene: TRBV7-2; d_gene: NA; j_gene: TRBJ1-2; abundance: NA; CDR3nt: TGTGCCAGCAGCTTAGAAGTACAAACTGGCTACACCTTC; CDR3aa: CASSLEVQTGYTF
v_gene: TRBV3-1/TRBV3-2; d_gene: TRBD2; j_gene: TRBJ2-5; abundance: once; CDR3nt: TGTGCCAGCAGCCCCCCTGTTGGTAGCGGGAAAGAGACCCAGTACTTC; CDR3aa: CASSPPVGSGKETQYF
v_gene: TRBV7-2; d_gene: TRBD2; j_gene: TRBJ2-3; abundance: NA; CDR3nt: TGTGCCAGCAGCTCCGCGACTAGCGGGCAAATGGGGACAGATACGCAGTATTTT; CDR3aa: CASSSATSGQMGTDTQYF
v_gene: TRBV29-1; d_gene: NA; j_gene: TRBJ2-7; abundance: NA; CDR3nt: TGCAGCGTTGAAGTAATAGGACAGCCCAGGGACGAGCAGTACTTC; CDR3aa: CSVEVIGQPRDEQYF